This T cell receptor (beta chain) stems from a study of CD8 T cells in ankylosing spondylitis. Findings of the study overall: Significantly higher representation of disease-linked clones was reported for matched ankylosing spondylitis synovial fluid. The study identified a TCR beta motif of several highly homologous variants that appeared characteristic of ankylosing spondylitis blood.

Quantitative 5'-RACE was performed with molecular barcodes, and it yielded the TCR beta libraries. Via MiXCR, TCRdb re-called the 5' RACE reads, giving one row per CDR3 protein. The sample has roughly 160,000 distinct CDR3 sequences; roughly 10% are singletons. About this clonotype itself: The target antigen is unknown. A junction boundary mismatches the germline segment, possibly from a read error.

The CDR3 sequence is 14 residues long. In germline, CDR1 is SEHNR, CDR2 FQNEAQ (reference sequence). The chain combines TRBV7-9 with TRBJ1-6, with 7 bases lining up with TRBD1. The source of this sequence is a female donor with ankylosing spondylitis or in good health (not recorded which). Material: blood, either unsorted or a sorted T cell fraction (not recorded which). The CDR3 DNA is TGTGTCAGCAGCTGGGACAGCTATAATTCACCCCTCCACTTT. Its translation is CVSSWDSYNSPLHF. The whole variable domain, remainder taken from reference TRBV7-9 and TRBJ1-6, is DTGVSQNPRHKITKRGQNVTFRCDPISEHNRLYWYRQTLGQGPEFLTYFQNEAQLEKSRLLSDRFSAERPKGSFSTLEIQRTEQGDSAMYLCVSSWDSYNSPLHFGNGTRLTVT.